This T cell receptor beta chain is from a study of T cell changes during pregnancy in multiple sclerosis. TCRdb keeps only in-frame clones here, not all; method: immunoSEQ multiplex PCR. The table includes about 60,000 clones, around 90% detected once. The germline gives CDR1 SGHVS, CDR2 FQNEAQ. With V trimmed by 2 bases and J by 3 bases, 8 bases remained unmatched. CDR3 size: 17 residues. The rearrangement uses TRBV7-8 and TRBJ2-2; 8 bases align to TRBD2. The sequences come from CD4+ T cells from peripheral blood mononuclear cells, collected in the second trimester of pregnancy. This receptor was taken from a female donor with multiple sclerosis, enrolled in a pregnancy study. The CDR3 loop is CASSLRVAGRDTGELFF. The CDR3 DNA reads TGTGCCAGCAGCTTAAGGGTAGCGGGACGGGACACCGGGGAGCTGTTTTTT. Full variable domain (remainder filled in from reference TRBV7-8 and TRBJ2-2): GAGVSQSPRYKVAKRGQDVALRCDPISGHVSLFWYQQALGQGPEFLTYFQNEAQLDKSGLPSDRFFAERPEGSVSTLKIQRTQQEDSAVYLCASSLRVAGRDTGELFFGEGSRLTVL.